One and the same sample provided the 5 T cell receptor beta chains below, sequenced in a study of cytomegalovirus exposure and HLA in healthy donors. The study ran its PCR with 60 Vbeta and 13 Jbeta primers. Libraries were prepared by immunoSEQ multiplex PCR; TCRdb keeps only in-frame clonotypes and omits some of them. The table has approximately 90,000 clones, roughly 80% seen once. The source material was PBMCs. These receptors came from a man in his forties in good health and CMV-seronegative.

This clone has just a few counts. The CDR3 DNA reads TGTGCCAGCAGCTTAACGGGGAGAGGCACTGAAGCTTTCTTT. As protein: CASSLTGRGTEAFF. The chain has TRBV7-3 and TRBJ1-1; the D is unclear. Germline lookup yields CDR1 SGHTA and CDR2 FQGTGA. V was clipped by 0 bases and J by 4 bases, with 9 bases between them. The CDR3 is 14 amino acids.

The J gene is TRBJ2-4, the V gene TRBV28, with TRBD2 matching over 7 bases. The V gene's germline CDR1 is MDHEN and CDR2 SYDVKM. The V gene end was trimmed by 3 bases and the J gene end by 5 bases; junction bases not matched to a gene: 7. The CDR3 has 15 residues. The CDR3 loop is CASSFGGVPENIQYF. The CDR3 DNA follows: TGTGCCAGCAGTTTTGGGGGGGTTCCGGAAAACATTCAGTACTTC. The full variable domain, in which reference TRBV28 and TRBJ2-4 provide the parts outside the CDR3, is DVKVTQSSRYLVKRTGEKVFLECVQDMDHENMFWYRQDPGLGLRLIYFSYDVKMKEKGDIPEGYSVSREKKERFSLILESASTNQTSMYLCASSFGGVPENIQYFGAGTRLSVL.

This chain joins TRBV6-1 and TRBJ2-5; TRBD1 might be the D (6 bases). CDR1 and CDR2 from the germline V gene are MNHNS and SASEGT. Between the trimmed V and J ends, which lost 3 bases and 1 base, there was a span of 12 bases. This CDR3 contains 15 residues. Here the CDR3 DNA reads TGTGCCAGCAGTGAGTCTGACAGGACCCAAGAGACCCAGTACTTC. Translating gives CASSESDRTQETQYF.

In its sample, this clone was seen a few times. The DNA of the CDR3 is TGTGCCAGCAGTCAACTACCTTTCACCGCTGAAGCTTTCTTT. Translation gives CASSQLPFTAEAFF. The rearrangement links TRBV6-5 to TRBJ1-1; D is ambiguous. CDR1 and CDR2 (germline): MNHEY, SVGAGI. The CDR3 runs 14 residues. V gave up 5 bases and J gave up 6 bases, with 16 bases separating them.

The table lists this clone with a count of one. The genes are TRBV9 and TRBJ1-5; D unclear. Trimming removed 2 bases at V and 6 bases at J, with 12 bases between. The CDR3 contains 14 residues. Germline CDR1 reads SGDLS; CDR2 reads YYNGEE. DNA for the CDR3: TGTGCCAGCAGCGTTATGGCAGACTCTCAGCCCCAGCATTTT. Translation: CASSVMADSQPQHF.